What follows describes a single TCR beta chain. This specimen comes from a study of cytomegalovirus exposure and HLA in healthy donors. TCRdb's table, derived via immunoSEQ multiplex PCR, lists solely in-frame clones and lacks some. The sample carries fewer than 200,000 clones, approximately 96% recorded once. Germline loops: CDR1 SGHNT, CDR2 YYREEE (reference sequence). Trimming took off 0 bases at V and 8 bases at J, with 11 bases between the two ends. The CDR3 length is 13 residues. Sequenced: PBMCs. The rearrangement joins TRBV5-4 to TRBJ1-2; D not resolved. This receptor was taken from a woman between 18 and 30 years old in good health and CMV-seronegative. In DNA form, the CDR3 reads TGTGCCAGCAGCTTGGAAAGGAGGGAGGGCTACACCTTC. Amino acid sequence: CASSLERREGYTF. Drawing the rest from reference TRBV5-4 and TRBJ1-2, the complete variable domain is ETGVTQSPTHLIKTRGQQVTLRCSSQSGHNTVSWYQQALGQGPQFIFQYYREEENGRGNFPPRFSGLQFPNYSSELNVNALELDDSALYLCASSLERREGYTFGSGTRLTVV.